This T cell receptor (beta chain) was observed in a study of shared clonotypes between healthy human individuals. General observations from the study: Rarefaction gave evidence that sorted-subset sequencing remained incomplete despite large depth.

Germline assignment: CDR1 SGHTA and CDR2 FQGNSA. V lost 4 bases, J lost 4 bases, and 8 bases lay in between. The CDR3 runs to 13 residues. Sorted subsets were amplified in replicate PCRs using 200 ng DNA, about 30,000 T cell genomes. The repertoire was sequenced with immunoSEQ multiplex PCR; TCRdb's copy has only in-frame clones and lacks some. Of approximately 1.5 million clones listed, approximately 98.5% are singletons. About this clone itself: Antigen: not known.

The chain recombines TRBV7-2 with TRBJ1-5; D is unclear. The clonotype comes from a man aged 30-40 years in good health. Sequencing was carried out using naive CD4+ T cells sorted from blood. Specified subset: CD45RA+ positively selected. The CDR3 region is CASSSQPNQPQHF. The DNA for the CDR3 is TGTGCCAGCAGCTCGCAGCCTAATCAGCCCCAGCATTTT.